Listed below are T cell receptor beta chains from one sample, sequenced in a study of PD-1 blockade in classical Hodgkin lymphoma. Here immunoSEQ multiplex PCR was the method, and the copy in TCRdb shows in-frame clones only, minus some. The sample shows more than 40,000 clones, roughly 72% of them seen only once. The source material was peripheral blood mononuclear cells (PBMCs), sampled before the second cycle of nivolumab. These receptors all come from a human donor with classical Hodgkin lymphoma. The CDR3 runs from the conserved cysteine through the conserved F or W. The order of the fields is V gene, J gene, clone size, CDR3 length, D gene, CDR3 protein, CDR3 DNA. The D gene is left open where the match is weak. A clone size is listed for some rows: how often the clone was seen (once, few, many), or a class if it is expanded.

V: TRBV7-9; J: TRBJ2-7; size: medium-sized; length: 12; D: -; CDR3: CAGSAGTYEQYF; DNA: TGTGCCGGATCAGCAGGGACCTACGAGCAGTACTTC
V: TRBV19; J: TRBJ2-3; size: once; length: 14; D: -; CDR3: CASSYTGEEDTQYF; DNA: TGTGCCAGTAGTTATACAGGGGAGGAAGATACGCAGTATTTT
V: TRBV19; J: TRBJ2-5; size: once; length: 16; D: -; CDR3: CASSTEGSGLGGTQYF; DNA: TGTGCCAGTAGTACCGAGGGAAGCGGGCTGGGGGGGACCCAGTACTTC
V: TRBV28; J: TRBJ1-2; size: -; length: 15; D: -; CDR3: CASSLPGHPNYGYTF; DNA: TGTGCCAGCAGTTTACCGGGACACCCTAACTATGGCTACACCTTC
V: TRBV4-3; J: TRBJ2-2; size: -; length: 13; D: TRBD2; CDR3: CASSHGGTGELFF; DNA: TGCGCCAGCAGCCACGGGGGGACCGGGGAGCTGTTTTTT
V: TRBV9; J: TRBJ1-6; size: once; length: 16; D: -; CDR3: CASSEGGVSYNSPLHF; DNA: TGTGCCAGCAGCGAGGGGGGAGTCTCCTATAATTCACCCCTCCACTTT
V: TRBV4-2; J: TRBJ1-2; size: -; length: 12; D: -; CDR3: CASSQGEYGYTF; DNA: TGTGCCAGCAGCCAAGGAGAGTATGGCTACACCTTC
V: TRBV7-6; J: TRBJ2-2; size: -; length: 16; D: -; CDR3: CASSLATTGNTGELFF; DNA: TGTGCCAGCAGCTTAGCTACGACAGGGAACACCGGGGAGCTGTTTTTT
V: TRBV5-1; J: TRBJ2-7; size: -; length: 14; D: -; CDR3: CASSLVGGLYEQYF; DNA: TGCGCCAGCAGCTTGGTTGGGGGGCTCTACGAGCAGTACTTC
V: TRBV7-8; J: TRBJ1-4; size: -; length: 14; D: -; CDR3: CASSFGGMGEKLFF; DNA: TGTGCCAGCAGCTTTGGGGGTATGGGTGAAAAACTGTTTTTT
V: TRBV14; J: TRBJ1-1; size: once; length: 14; D: -; CDR3: CASSPSSPGQEAFF; DNA: TGTGCCAGCAGCCCCTCGTCGCCAGGACAGGAAGCTTTCTTT
V: TRBV12-5; J: TRBJ2-1; size: few; length: 12; D: -; CDR3: CASGLDYNEQFF; DNA: TGTGCTAGTGGTTTGGACTACAATGAGCAGTTCTTC
V: TRBV7-6; J: TRBJ1-3; size: -; length: 17; D: -; CDR3: CASSSGRGGVGGNTIYF; DNA: TGTGCCAGCAGCTCTGGAAGAGGGGGGGTTGGTGGAAACACCATATATTTT
V: TRBV7-9; J: TRBJ1-6; size: -; length: 14; D: -; CDR3: CASSLGGQNSPLHF; DNA: TGTGCCAGCAGCTTAGGGGGTCAGAATTCACCCCTCCACTTT
V: TRBV15; J: TRBJ1-1; size: -; length: 13; D: -; CDR3: CATKKGVNTEAFF; DNA: TGTGCCACCAAAAAGGGGGTGAACACTGAAGCTTTCTTT
V: TRBV7-2; J: TRBJ2-2; size: -; length: 16; D: TRBD2; CDR3: CASSLNAGTSTGELFF; DNA: TGTGCCAGCAGCTTAAATGCCGGGACTAGCACCGGGGAGCTGTTTTTT
V: TRBV19; J: TRBJ1-3; size: -; length: 16; D: TRBD1; CDR3: CASSPDQGARGNTIYF; DNA: TGTGCCAGTAGTCCTGACCAGGGGGCGCGCGGAAACACCATATATTTT
V: TRBV29-1; J: TRBJ1-1; size: -; length: 11; D: -; CDR3: CSVVRGIEAFF; DNA: TGCAGCGTTGTCAGGGGCATTGAAGCTTTCTTT
V: TRBV4-3; J: TRBJ1-1; size: -; length: 14; D: -; CDR3: CASSIIGGRGEAFF; DNA: TGCGCCAGCAGCATTATTGGGGGGCGAGGAGAAGCTTTCTTT
V: TRBV9; J: TRBJ2-1; size: few; length: 15; D: TRBD1; CDR3: CASSDQTGRTDEQFF; DNA: TGTGCCAGCAGTGATCAGACAGGGCGGACCGATGAGCAGTTCTTC
V: TRBV6-4; J: TRBJ2-1; size: -; length: 15; D: -; CDR3: CASSAQGTSYNEQFF; DNA: TGTGCCAGCAGTGCTCAGGGGACGTCCTACAATGAGCAGTTCTTC
V: TRBV2; J: TRBJ2-3; size: -; length: 16; D: TRBD2; CDR3: CASSVSQRENTDTQYF; DNA: TGTGCCAGCAGTGTGAGCCAGCGGGAGAACACAGATACGCAGTATTTT
V: TRBV19; J: TRBJ2-1; size: few; length: 16; D: TRBD2; CDR3: CASSIGGRASYNEQFF; DNA: TGTGCCAGTAGTATAGGGGGGAGGGCCTCCTACAATGAGCAGTTCTTC
V: TRBV9; J: TRBJ2-1; size: -; length: 12; D: -; CDR3: CASSVDSGEQFF; DNA: TGTGCCAGCAGCGTGGACTCGGGTGAGCAGTTCTTC
V: TRBV28; J: TRBJ2-7; size: once; length: 12; D: -; CDR3: CASSTRWGEQYF; DNA: TGTGCCAGCAGCACTCGTTGGGGGGAGCAGTACTTC
V: TRBV5-6; J: TRBJ2-7; size: -; length: 14; D: -; CDR3: CASSFTDFSYEQYF; DNA: TGTGCCAGCAGCTTTACGGACTTCTCCTACGAGCAGTACTTC
V: TRBV19; J: TRBJ1-5; size: -; length: 14; D: -; CDR3: CASSIRQINQPQHF; DNA: TGTGCCAGTAGTATACGACAGATCAATCAGCCCCAGCATTTT
V: TRBV6-1; J: TRBJ2-7; size: -; length: 14; D: TRBD1; CDR3: CASSPTGGGYEQYF; DNA: TGTGCCAGCAGTCCTACAGGGGGCGGCTACGAGCAGTACTTC
V: TRBV11-2; J: TRBJ2-5; size: -; length: 14; D: -; CDR3: CASSLERGRETQYF; DNA: TGTGCCAGCAGCTTAGAGAGGGGAAGAGAGACCCAGTACTTC
V: TRBV7-9; J: TRBJ1-2; size: few; length: 16; D: TRBD1; CDR3: CASSPGGTSRIYGYTF; DNA: TGTGCCAGCAGCCCAGGGGGCACCAGTAGAATCTATGGCTACACCTTC
V: TRBV5-1; J: TRBJ2-5; size: -; length: 14; D: TRBD1; CDR3: CASSFGTVEETQYF; DNA: TGCGCCAGCAGCTTCGGGACAGTGGAAGAGACCCAGTACTTC
V: TRBV4-2; J: TRBJ1-6; size: -; length: 16; D: TRBD1; CDR3: CASSQDLGTGNSPLHF; DNA: TGTGCCAGCAGCCAAGATCTTGGGACAGGGAATTCACCCCTCCACTTT